The entry that follows covers one TCR beta chain sequence. Its antigen is as yet unknown. Amplification of TCR beta CDR3 regions was performed using RNA transcripts as template. The TCR CDR3 was amplified in a first-round RT-PCR using the HTBI primer set. TCRdb re-called the multiplex PCR reads through MiXCR, storing one row per CDR3 protein. The sample yields 30,000 to 40,000 distinct CDR3 sequences, around 56% seen once. The data originate from a study of T cells in Graves' hyperthyroidism and ophthalmopathy. Looking at the study overall: Before any treatment, at initial diagnosis, peripheral blood was collected. Whole-study results and caveats: Blood samples included most of the expanded thyroid clonotypes exceeding 0.001.

The germline V and J ends were trimmed by 4 bases and 2 bases, with 14 bases remaining between them. The CDR3 has 15 residues. Germline V gives CDR1 SEHNR, CDR2 FQNEAQ (reference sequence). Patients having uncontrolled infection, another autoimmune disease, pregnancy or lactation were not included. Every diagnosis used clinical symptoms, serum thyroxine and TRAb, thyroid ultrasound and orbital computed tomography. The chain carries TRBV7-9 and TRBJ1-2; weak D call: TRBD1 (6 bases). Material for sequencing was blood. This TCR was recovered from a man aged 40-49 years with Graves' ophthalmopathy. The CDR3 nucleotides read TGTGCCAGCAGCTCCGGGGGGGCCGACAACTATGGCTACACCTTC. It encodes CASSSGGADNYGYTF.